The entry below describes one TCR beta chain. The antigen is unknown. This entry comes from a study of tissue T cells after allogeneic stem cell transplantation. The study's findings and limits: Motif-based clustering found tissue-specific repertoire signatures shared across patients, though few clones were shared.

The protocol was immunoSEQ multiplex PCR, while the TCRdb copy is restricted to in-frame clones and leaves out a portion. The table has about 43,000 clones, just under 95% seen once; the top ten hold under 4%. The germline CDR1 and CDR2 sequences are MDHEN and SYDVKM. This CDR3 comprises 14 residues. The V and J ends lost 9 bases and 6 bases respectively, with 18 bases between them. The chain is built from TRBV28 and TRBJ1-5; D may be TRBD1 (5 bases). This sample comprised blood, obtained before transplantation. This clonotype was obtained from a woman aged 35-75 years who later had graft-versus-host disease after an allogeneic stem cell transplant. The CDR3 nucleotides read TGTGCCAGTGAGTGGGTGGACAAGGGTCAGCCCCAGCATTTT. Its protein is CASEWVDKGQPQHF.